The 27 T cell receptor beta chains given below trace back to one sample, sequenced in a study of regulatory T cells in long-lasting Graves disease. Time point described: persistent/refractory GD, antithyroid drugs over 5 years with positive TRAb. From RNA extracted from PBMCs, the TCR library was made. Researchers made TCR beta libraries by using iRepertoire HTBI primers and running Arm-PCR on CDR3 regions. MiXCR was run by TCRdb on the multiplex PCR reads, yielding one entry per CDR3 protein. The top ten clones hold roughly 56% of a sample with about 300,000 distinct CDR3 sequences, roughly a fifth of them seen once. Sequences were derived from peripheral blood mononuclear cells (PBMCs), sampled when the disease was refractory, from a patient treated with antithyroid drugs. Every receptor here comes from a female donor with Graves disease.

V gene TRBV20-1 combines with J gene TRBJ2-3; 8 bases map to TRBD1. The trim removed 2 bases at V and 2 bases at J, leaving 12 bases unmatched. Germline V gene sequence: CDR1 DFQATT, CDR2 SNEGSKA (reference sequence). This CDR3 comprises 17 residues. The CDR3 DNA sequence: TGCAGTGCTAGATTAACCTGGACAGGGAAGACCACAGATACGCAGTATTTT. Its protein is CSARLTWTGKTTDTQYF.

This clonotype occurred many times. The chain recombines TRBV15 with TRBJ1-1; no reliable D call. Germline V gives CDR1 LNHNV, CDR2 YYDKDF (reference sequence). The length of the CDR3 is 16 residues. V shed 0 bases and J shed 0 bases, with 11 bases lying between them. CDR3 DNA: TGTGCCACCAGCAGAGATCAATGGGTTGTGAACACTGAAGCTTTCTTT. This encodes CATSRDQWVVNTEAFF.

On this clonotype itself: Being one base from a much bigger clone, this may be a read error. This sequence joins TRBV7-2 and TRBJ2-5; TRBD2 aligns across 7 bases. The V segment lost 3 bases and the J segment 7 bases; nucleotides outside the gene matches: 2. The CDR3 spans 12 residues. Germline assignment: CDR1 SGHTA and CDR2 FQGNSA. The CDR3 reads CASSFVAGTQYF. DNA of the CDR3: TGTGCCAGCAGCTTTGTAGCGGGGACCCAGTACTTC.

This clonotype was observed a few times. The genes are TRBV20-1 and TRBJ2-4, with D possibly matching TRBD1 (5 bases). V lost 3 bases and J 0 bases, leaving 12 bases between the germline ends. Germline lookup yields CDR1 DFQATT and CDR2 SNEGSKA (reference sequence). This CDR3 is built from 15 residues. The CDR3 bases are TGCAGTGCTAGGGCAGGGAAACTAGCCAAAAACATTCAGTACTTC. This codes for CSARAGKLAKNIQYF.

This clonotype was counted between two and nine times. The chain links TRBV6-2 or TRBV6-3 to TRBJ2-7; 9 bases are shared with TRBD2. The CDR3 loop spans 15 amino acids. Germline V gives CDR1 MNHEY, CDR2 SVGEGT. V lost 2 bases and J lost 6; bases outside the gene matches: 8. The DNA of the CDR3 is TGTGCCAGCAGTTACGGCGCGGGAGGGCCTGGCGAGCAGTACTTC. The encoded protein is CASSYGAGGPGEQYF.

This clonotype came up many times. The genes are TRBV3-2 and TRBJ1-6. TRBV3-2 is labeled a pseudogene. CDR3 length: 14 residues. DNA of the CDR3: TGTGCCAGCATCCAGGATGTAGCGGGATCACCCCTCCACTTT. It is translated as CASIQDVAGSPLHF.

This clonotype was picked up many times. V is TRBV7-2 and J is TRBJ2-7, with D perhaps matching TRBD2 (6 bases). The CDR3 length is 14 residues. Germline loops: CDR1 SGHTA, CDR2 FQGNSA. V was pared by 5 bases and J by 2 bases, with 13 bases between. Here the CDR3 DNA reads TGTGCCAGCAGCCCGATCGGGGGAGCCTACGAGCAGTACTTC. Its translation: CASSPIGGAYEQYF.

This clonotype was counted at least ten times. V usage is TRBV15 and J usage is TRBJ1-2, with 8 bases lining up with TRBD1. V gave up 0 bases and J gave up 4 bases; unmatched junction bases: 7. The CDR3 has 16 amino acids. CDR1 and CDR2 (germline): LNHNV, YYDKDF (reference sequence). The CDR3 bases are TGTGCCACCAGCAGAGATTATGACAGGGGTGGCTATGGCTACACCTTC. This gives the protein CATSRDYDRGGYGYTF.

The chain links TRBV11-2 to TRBJ2-7; TRBD2 aligns across 10 bases. The CDR3 runs to 17 residues. Germline V lookup: CDR1 SGHAT, CDR2 FQNNGV. Trimming took 2 bases from V and 0 from J; bases not matched to a gene: 7. CDR3 in DNA: TGTGCCAGCAGCTTACTTGTTTCTAGCGGGAGCTCCTACGAGCAGTACTTC. Translating gives CASSLLVSSGSSYEQYF.

This clonotype appeared a few times. One junction end does not reproduce the germline sequence, and a read error may be involved. This rearrangement joins TRBV28 to TRBJ1-4; D call uncertain. CDR3 length: 14 amino acids. Looked up from germline, CDR1 is MDHEN and CDR2 is SYDVKM. CDR3 coding DNA: TGTGCCAGCAGTTTTCCGTCAGATAATGAAAAACCGTTTTTT. Its translation: CASSFPSDNEKPFF.

This clonotype came up a few times. CDR3 coding DNA: TGTGCCAGCAGGGGATTTGGTGGCTACGAGCAGTACTTC. Translating gives CASRGFGGYEQYF. The genes are TRBV27 and TRBJ2-7; D not resolved. Trimming shortened V by 6 bases and J by 3 bases, and 12 bases separated the two germline ends. The germline V gene encodes CDR1 MNHEY and CDR2 SMNVEV (reference sequence). The CDR3 length is 13 residues.

The table lists this clonotype with many counts. This chain links TRBV6-5 with TRBJ1-6, with 9 positions matching TRBD1. This CDR3 is 15 amino acids long. Trimming took 3 bases from V and 10 from J; bases not matched to a gene: 7. Germline assignment: CDR1 MNHEY and CDR2 SVGAGI. DNA for the CDR3: TGTGCCAGCAGTTATCGGACAGGGGCGGAATCACCCCTCCACTTT. Its translation is CASSYRTGAESPLHF.

In DNA, the CDR3 is TGTGCCACCAGTGATTTGGGTGCGCTAGCGGGAGATACGCAGTATTTT. This codes for CATSDLGALAGDTQYF. The chain combines TRBV24-1 with TRBJ2-3, with TRBD2 matching over 8 bases. The CDR3 loop spans 16 amino acids. The germline CDR1 and CDR2 sequences are KGHDR and SFDVKD. V shed 0 bases and J 5 bases; nucleotides not matched to a gene: 6.

This clonotype was found a few times. The V gene is TRBV5-1, the J gene TRBJ2-7; D remains unclear. CDR1 is SGHRS and CDR2 is YFSETQ in the germline V gene. The CDR3 is 14 amino acids. Between the trimmed V and J ends, which lost 0 bases and 3 bases, there was a span of 10 bases. In DNA, the CDR3 is TGCGCCAGCAGCTTGGATGGCTATTTCTACGAGCAGTACTTC. Its protein is CASSLDGYFYEQYF. Combining the CDR3 with reference TRBV5-1 and TRBJ2-7 gives the whole variable domain KAGVTQTPRYLIKTRGQQVTLSCSPISGHRSVSWYQQTPGQGLQFLFEYFSETQRNKGNFPGRFSGRQFSNSRSEMNVSTLELGDSALYLCASSLDGYFYEQYFGPGTRLTVT.

This clonotype appeared many times. The chain carries TRBV28 and TRBJ2-7; 7 nucleotides match TRBD2. J gave up 1 base and V 6 bases, and 6 bases lay outside the gene matches. The CDR3 extends over 14 amino acids. Germline assignment: CDR1 MDHEN and CDR2 SYDVKM. The CDR3 is CASSPAGVSYEQYF. CDR3 in DNA: TGTGCCAGCAGCCCCGCGGGGGTGTCCTACGAGCAGTACTTC. Supplemented by reference TRBV28 and TRBJ2-7, the full variable domain reads DVKVTQSSRYLVKRTGEKVFLECVQDMDHENMFWYRQDPGLGLRLIYFSYDVKMKEKGDIPEGYSVSREKKERFSLILESASTNQTSMYLCASSPAGVSYEQYFGPGTRLTVT.

As regards this clonotype: This clone may be a read error of a much larger clone one base away. The V call is TRBV28, the J call TRBJ1-4, with no clear D. The germline gives CDR1 MDHEN, CDR2 SYDVKM. V was clipped by 2 bases and J by 5 bases, with 15 bases between them. This CDR3 is built from 16 residues. This chain's CDR3 is CASSLEDPRVNEKLFF. The DNA of the CDR3 is TGTGCCAGCAGTTTAGAGGATCCCCGGGTGAATGAAAAACTGTTTTTT.

This clonotype was counted between two and nine times. This sequence joins TRBV19 and TRBJ2-3, with 7 bases aligning to TRBD2. Germline V CDR1 and CDR2: LNHDA, SQIVND (reference sequence). The CDR3 has 16 residues. The V segment lost 6 bases and the J segment 1 base; nucleotides outside the gene matches: 10. DNA for the CDR3: TGTGCCAGTAGCAAGACGACGGGAGGCGGCACAGATACGCAGTATTTT. This codes for CASSKTTGGGTDTQYF. The complete variable domain, with remaining parts taken from reference TRBV19 and TRBJ2-3, reads DGGITQSPKYLFRKEGQNVTLSCEQNLNHDAMYWYRQDPGQGLRLIYYSQIVNDFQKGDIAEGYSVSREKKESFPLTVTSAQKNPTAFYLCASSKTTGGGTDTQYFGPGTRLTVL.

The chain combines TRBV2 with TRBJ2-7; TRBD2 agrees at 8 bases. CDR3 length: 15 residues. Germline V CDR1 and CDR2: SNHLY, FYNNEI. V lost 7 bases, J lost 9 bases, and 17 bases stayed unmatched. The CDR3 DNA reads TGTGCCAGCATCGGCGGGAGGAGCGAGCTACCCGGGCAGTACTTC. Amino acid sequence: CASIGGRSELPGQYF.

This chain links TRBV5-1 with TRBJ2-5, with D maybe TRBD2 (5 bases). Germline V gives CDR1 SGHRS, CDR2 YFSETQ. The CDR3 sequence is 15 residues long. V shed 8 bases and J shed 1 base, with 18 bases lying between them. The CDR3 reads CASWENADPQETQYF. The CDR3, as DNA: TGCGCCAGTTGGGAGAATGCCGACCCCCAAGAGACCCAGTACTTC.

In this sample, this clonotype turned up many times. The V and J genes are TRBV7-9 and TRBJ1-1; D not resolved. The CDR3 is 14 amino acids. The V end was cut by 5 bases, the J end by 1 base, with 11 bases between. CDR1 and CDR2 (germline): SEHNR, FQNEAQ (reference sequence). The CDR3 protein is CASSPRATNTEAFF. For the CDR3, the DNA is TGTGCCAGCAGCCCCCGGGCGACGAACACTGAAGCTTTCTTT.

This clonotype showed up many times. This rearrangement joins TRBV2 to TRBJ1-5; 9 positions match TRBD1. This CDR3 region has 13 residues. Germline V gives CDR1 SNHLY, CDR2 FYNNEI. V was clipped by 6 bases and J by 7 bases; unmatched bases: 4. CDR3 region: CASRAQGAQPQHF. The DNA of the CDR3 is TGTGCCAGCAGGGCACAGGGGGCGCAGCCCCAGCATTTT.

The rearrangement uses TRBV20-1 and TRBJ1-1; 10 bases are a match to TRBD1. Trimming at V came to 0 bases and at J to 1 base, leaving 8 bases not matched to a gene. The CDR3 is 17 amino acids. Germline assignment: CDR1 DFQATT and CDR2 SNEGSKA (reference sequence). CDR3 residues: CSARDDRGLKTNTEAFF. The CDR3 nucleotides read TGCAGTGCTAGAGATGACAGGGGGCTTAAGACGAACACTGAAGCTTTCTTT.

The chain uses TRBV20-1 and TRBJ2-4; 8 bases map to TRBD1. The junction had 5 bases not matched to a gene; V was cut back by 1 base and J by 9 bases. The CDR3 is made up of 13 amino acids. The germline V gene has CDR1 DFQATT and CDR2 SNEGSKA (reference sequence). In DNA form, the CDR3 reads TGCAGTGCTAGAGCCCCGACAGGGGCCATTCAGTACTTC. This gives the protein CSARAPTGAIQYF.

This clonotype was detected ten times or more. The V and J genes are TRBV28 and TRBJ1-2; D is undetermined. CDR3 length: 15 residues. CDR1 MDHEN and CDR2 SYDVKM come from the germline V gene. The V and J ends lost 6 bases and 1 base respectively, with 15 bases between them. DNA for the CDR3: TGTGCCAGCAGAAGACACCGGGCTAGTAACTATGGCTACACCTTC. Amino acids: CASRRHRASNYGYTF.

This clonotype showed up just once. V usage is TRBV27 and J usage is TRBJ2-3; D may be TRBD2 (6 bases). CDR1 and CDR2 (germline): MNHEY, SMNVEV (reference sequence). There are 17 residues in the CDR3. Trimming cost V 0 bases and J 1 base, with 14 bases left between them. The CDR3 coding sequence is TGTGCCAGCAGTTTATCATCGGCTAGCGTCCGCACAGATACGCAGTATTTT. Residues: CASSLSSASVRTDTQYF.

This clonotype showed up just a few times. A far bigger clonotype differs at one base, so this is likely a read error. V usage is TRBV2 and J usage is TRBJ1-5, with 7 bases aligning to TRBD1. Per the germline V gene, CDR1 is SNHLY and CDR2 is FYNNEI. The CDR3 has 14 residues. Trimming at V came to 6 bases and at J to 9 bases, leaving 11 bases not matched to a gene. DNA for the CDR3: TGTGCCAGCAGCGGAAACAGGGGTATAGGGCCCCAGCATTTT. Encoded protein: CASSGNRGIGPQHF.

This clonotype has a handful of counts. The chain couples TRBV7-9 to TRBJ1-3; 10 bases fit TRBD1. Germline CDR1 reads SEHNR; CDR2 reads FQNEAQ (reference sequence). With 5 bases clipped from V and 2 bases from J, the junction kept 15 bases outside the gene matches. This CDR3 is built from 19 residues. The CDR3 DNA reads as TGTGCCAGCAGCCTACCGGGACAGGGGACACTATTGGCTGGAAACACCATATATTTT. Its translation: CASSLPGQGTLLAGNTIYF.